The 25 T cell receptor beta chains below come from one sample, sequenced in a study of regulatory T cells in long-lasting Graves disease. Arm-PCR with iRepertoire HTBI primers amplified the CDR3 regions for these TCR beta libraries. TCRdb re-analysed the multiplex PCR reads in MiXCR, keeping a single row per CDR3 protein. The sample has roughly 420,000 distinct CDR3 sequences, around 13% seen once. The time point here: newly diagnosed GD, antithyroid drugs for less than 3 months. RNA isolated from PBMCs was used to make the TCR library. These data also formed part of another study, on T cells in Graves' hyperthyroidism and ophthalmopathy.

Material: peripheral blood mononuclear cells (PBMCs), obtained at new diagnosis, from a patient treated with antithyroid drugs. The source is a woman in her 50s with Graves disease.

This chain joins TRBV5-1 and TRBJ2-5, with D perhaps matching TRBD2 (5 bases). Germline loops: CDR1 SGHRS, CDR2 YFSETQ. The V end was cut by 1 base, the J end by 5 bases, with 15 bases between. This CDR3 is 15 amino acids long. Here the CDR3 DNA reads TGCGCCAGCAGCTTGTCAGGAGACTACCTGGAGACCCAGTACTTC. Protein: CASSLSGDYLETQYF.

This clonotype was detected many times. V gene TRBV11-2 combines with J gene TRBJ2-1, with D perhaps TRBD2 (6 bases). This CDR3 comprises 14 residues. Deletions cut 6 bases from V and 4 bases from J, with 13 bases between. Looked up from germline, CDR1 is SGHAT and CDR2 is FQNNGV. The CDR3: CASRTPGLYNEQFF. The CDR3 nucleotides are TGTGCCAGCAGGACGCCGGGACTTTACAATGAGCAGTTCTTC.

The sample holds a few counts of this clonotype. This may stem from a read error, because a much larger clone lies one nucleotide away. The gene calls are TRBV6-2 or TRBV6-3 and TRBJ1-2, with a weak D call TRBD1 (6 bases). The CDR3 spans 13 residues. The V gene lost 2 bases and the J gene lost 2 bases, with 6 bases spanning the gap. CDR1 is MNHEY, CDR2 SVGEGT, per germline. CDR3 residues: CASSYQGNYGYTF. The CDR3 coding sequence is TGTGCCAGCAGTTACCAGGGGAACTATGGCTACACCTTC.

The rearrangement links TRBV4-1 to TRBJ2-7, with unresolved D. With 6 bases removed from V and 0 bases from J, the gap between germline ends came to 15 bases. This CDR3 has 15 residues. CDR1 and CDR2 from the germline V gene are MGHRA and YSYEKL. CDR3 amino acids: CASRPLSVSSYEQYF. As DNA, the CDR3 is TGCGCCAGCAGACCTCTTTCAGTGAGCTCCTACGAGCAGTACTTC.

The gene calls are TRBV19 and TRBJ1-1; D remains ambiguous. Germline V gene data show CDR1 as LNHDA and CDR2 as SQIVND (reference sequence). This CDR3 comprises 15 residues. V lost 5 bases and J 1 base, leaving 14 bases between the germline ends. CDR3 in DNA: TGTGCCAGTAGTTCCCGAAGTAACGCGAACACTGAAGCTTTCTTT. Translation gives CASSSRSNANTEAFF.

This clonotype was recorded many times. The genes are TRBV5-1 and TRBJ2-3; perhaps TRBD1 as D (6 bases). The CDR3 totals 16 residues. The ends were cut back, 0 bases at V and 2 bases at J, with 13 bases in the middle. The germline CDR1 and CDR2 sequences are SGHRS and YFSETQ. CDR3 bases: TGCGCCAGCAGCTTGGTCGCAGGGGCTGACACAGATACGCAGTATTTT. Encoded protein: CASSLVAGADTDTQYF.

This chain uses TRBV19 with TRBJ1-5; 7 positions match TRBD1. There are 17 residues in the CDR3. Looked up from germline, CDR1 is LNHDA and CDR2 is SQIVND (reference sequence). The ends lost 0 bases at V and 7 bases at J; junction bases unmatched: 12. The chain's CDR3 is CASSIEGLTGLFQPQHF. CDR3 nucleotide sequence: TGTGCCAGTAGTATAGAAGGGTTGACAGGGTTGTTCCAGCCCCAGCATTTT.

In its sample, this clonotype was seen a few times. The genes are TRBV3-1 and TRBJ2-3, with TRBD1 matching 7 bases. V shed 0 bases, J shed 4 bases, and the junction held 7 bases outside the gene matches. This CDR3 has 16 residues. CDR1 is LGHDT, CDR2 YNNKEL, per germline (reference sequence). The CDR3 is CASSQDQGVGADTQYF. The CDR3, as DNA: TGTGCCAGCAGCCAAGATCAGGGGGTGGGGGCAGATACGCAGTATTTT.

This clonotype occurred many times. The V and J genes are TRBV5-4 and TRBJ1-6; D might be TRBD1 (5 bases). CDR1 SGHNT and CDR2 YYREEE come from the germline V gene (reference sequence). The CDR3 runs to 14 residues. V was clipped by 0 bases and J by 11 bases, with 12 bases between them. The CDR3 here is CASSLGGRSAPLHF. CDR3 coding DNA: TGTGCCAGCAGCTTGGGGGGCAGATCGGCACCCCTCCACTTT.

This clonotype was detected many times. As DNA, the CDR3 is TGTGCCATCACCGAGGGACTAGCGGGTGCCCGTGGGGGTGAGCAGTTCTTC. Protein product: CAITEGLAGARGGEQFF. The chain joins TRBV10-3 to TRBJ2-1; TRBD2 aligns across 12 bases. This CDR3 region has 17 residues. V shed 7 bases, J shed 9 bases, and the junction held 16 bases outside the gene matches. In germline, CDR1 is ENHRY, CDR2 SYGVKD.

This clonotype was picked up a small number of times. The chain uses TRBV18 and TRBJ1-5, with D possibly being TRBD1 (5 bases). The length of the CDR3 is 16 residues. In germline, CDR1 is KGHSH, CDR2 LQKENI. Trimming left V 2 bases short and J 4 bases short, with 15 bases between. Here the CDR3 reads CASSPGQGNVNQPQHF. DNA for the CDR3: TGTGCCAGCTCACCAGGGCAGGGTAACGTTAATCAGCCCCAGCATTTT.

Worth noting for this clonotype: The junction differs from germline at one of its ends, possibly a read error. The chain carries TRBV6-1 and TRBJ2-1; tentatively, D is TRBD1 (5 bases). The CDR3 has 12 residues. Germline values: CDR1 MNHNS, CDR2 SASEGT. DNA for the CDR3: TGTGCCAACAGTAAGGACACGACTCAGCAGTTCTTC. It specifies CANSKDTTQQFF.

In this sample, this clonotype turned up many times. This chain connects TRBV18 to TRBJ2-3; D ambiguous. Germline V CDR1 and CDR2: KGHSH, LQKENI. Deletions cut 1 base from V and 4 bases from J, with 15 bases between. This CDR3 spans 16 amino acids. The CDR3 sequence is CASSPLSRSGADTQYF. As DNA, the CDR3 is TGTGCCAGCTCACCACTGTCCAGGTCAGGTGCAGATACGCAGTATTTT.

This chain joins TRBV2 and TRBJ1-6, with D perhaps TRBD1 (5 bases). The CDR3 has 15 residues. V shed 6 bases and J shed 0 bases, with 9 bases lying between them. Germline V gene sequence: CDR1 SNHLY, CDR2 FYNNEI. For the CDR3, the DNA is TGTGCCAGCAGCCAGGACAACTCCTATAATTCACCCCTCCACTTT. The encoded protein is CASSQDNSYNSPLHF.

This clonotype was observed a handful of times. The rearrangement joins TRBV20-1 to TRBJ2-7; 11 bases line up with TRBD2. Germline trimming cut 6 bases from V and 4 bases from J; bases unmatched to any gene: 11. The germline V gene encodes CDR1 DFQATT and CDR2 SNEGSKA (reference sequence). The length of the CDR3 is 15 residues. The CDR3 bases are TGCAGTGCGAGGACAGGACTAGCGGGCGATTACGAGCAGTACTTC. It is translated as CSARTGLAGDYEQYF.

This clonotype was counted at least ten times. The rearrangement uses TRBV12-3 or TRBV12-4 and TRBJ2-7, with D possibly TRBD2 on 5 matching bases. This CDR3 is built from 15 residues. Trimming pared 5 bases from V and 7 bases from J, leaving 21 bases between. In DNA form, the CDR3 reads TGTGCCAGCAGTCTAACACACGGGAACGGGGAGGAGCAGTACTTC. Translated, it gives CASSLTHGNGEEQYF.

This clonotype came up many times. The chain couples TRBV20-1 to TRBJ1-1, with 8 nucleotides matching TRBD1. Germline CDR1 is DFQATT and CDR2 is SNEGSKA (reference sequence). Unmatched junction bases numbered 5, after V lost 0 bases and J lost 5 bases. The CDR3 length is 14 residues. CDR3 sequence (DNA): TGCAGTGCTAGAGATGGACAGGGCCATACTGAAGCTTTCTTT. It codes for CSARDGQGHTEAFF.

In this sample, this clonotype turned up many times. The V gene is TRBV7-2, the J gene TRBJ2-1; perhaps TRBD1 as D (6 bases). Germline V gene lookup returns CDR1 SGHTA and CDR2 FQGNSA. The CDR3 has 16 residues. The ends were cut back, 1 base at V and 6 bases at J, with 16 bases in the middle. CDR3 loop: CASSLVFGTSPNEQFF. Here the CDR3 DNA reads TGTGCCAGCAGCTTAGTTTTCGGGACATCCCCCAATGAGCAGTTCTTC.

This clonotype was found many times. The chain recombines TRBV12-3 or TRBV12-4 with TRBJ2-3; 10 nucleotides line up with TRBD1. The CDR3 is made up of 16 amino acids. V shed 3 bases and J 2 bases; nucleotides not matched to a gene: 5. In DNA form, the CDR3 reads TGTGCCAGCAGTTTCTCGACAGGGGGCGACACAGATACGCAGTATTTT. It encodes CASSFSTGGDTDTQYF.

Remarks on this clonotype: Sequence at one end of the junction differs from germline and may be a read error. This chain links TRBV27 with TRBJ2-7; 8 bases are shared with TRBD2. Germline CDR1 MNHEY, CDR2 SMNVEV (reference sequence). This CDR3 spans 17 amino acids. Here the CDR3 reads CAGSLSGGRLGSYEQYF. DNA of the CDR3: TGTGCCGGCAGTTTATCGGGAGGGCGCCTCGGATCCTACGAGCAGTACTTC.

The genes are TRBV5-1 and TRBJ1-1; a possible D gene is TRBD1 (5 bases). The length of the CDR3 is 15 residues. Germline-derived CDR1 and CDR2 are SGHRS and YFSETQ. Deletions cut 1 base from V and 5 bases from J, with 15 bases between. CDR3 nucleotide sequence: TGCGCCAGCAGCTTGCTGCGGGCAGAGGGGACTGAAGCTTTCTTT. It is translated as CASSLLRAEGTEAFF.

This clonotype was seen ten or more times. V is TRBV2 and J is TRBJ2-7, with D possibly TRBD2 on 7 matching bases. The V and J ends lost 1 base and 3 bases respectively, with 13 bases between them. This CDR3 contains 15 residues. The germline CDR1 and CDR2 sequences are SNHLY and FYNNEI. The CDR3 loop is CASSEGGASGYEQYF. Here the CDR3 DNA reads TGTGCCAGCAGTGAAGGGGGGGCTAGCGGCTACGAGCAGTACTTC.

At least ten counts were recorded for this clonotype. The chain links TRBV3-1 to TRBJ1-2; D uncertain. The CDR3 extends over 14 amino acids. Germline V gene lookup returns CDR1 LGHDT and CDR2 YNNKEL (reference sequence). Trimming stripped 6 bases from V and 5 bases from J, with 16 bases between. As DNA, the CDR3 is TGTGCCAGCAGTTCCCCGGGTCCCCCATATGGCTACACCTTC. Its translation: CASSSPGPPYGYTF.

At least ten counts were recorded for this clonotype. This sequence joins TRBV5-1 and TRBJ2-7; 8 bases map to TRBD1. The CDR3 loop spans 14 amino acids. Germline V lookup: CDR1 SGHRS, CDR2 YFSETQ. V dropped 3 bases and J dropped 5; count of bases not matched to a gene: 7. CDR3 sequence reads: CASSSGTGPDEQYF. CDR3 sequence (DNA): TGCGCCAGCAGCTCCGGGACAGGCCCGGACGAGCAGTACTTC. Full variable domain (outside the CDR3, taken from reference TRBV5-1 and TRBJ2-7): KAGVTQTPRYLIKTRGQQVTLSCSPISGHRSVSWYQQTPGQGLQFLFEYFSETQRNKGNFPGRFSGRQFSNSRSEMNVSTLELGDSALYLCASSSGTGPDEQYFGPGTRLTVT.

This clonotype appeared a few times. This chain connects TRBV6-2 or TRBV6-3 to TRBJ1-1; 7 bases agree with TRBD1. There are 14 residues in the CDR3. The germline V gene has CDR1 MNHEY and CDR2 SVGEGT. V was clipped by 4 bases and J by 0 bases; unmatched bases: 2. CDR3 sequence: CASSWTGLNTEAFF. In DNA form, the CDR3 reads TGTGCCAGCAGTTGGACAGGATTGAACACTGAAGCTTTCTTT.